This is a list of T cell receptor beta chains from one sample in a study of control samples from healthy donors and cancer patients. Only in-frame clones appear in the TCRdb table, and some are missing; sequencing was by immunoSEQ multiplex PCR. Among roughly 100,000 clones listed, roughly 88% were seen once. Sequenced sample: blood. These receptors were taken from a man under 40 in good health. CDR3s include the opening cysteine and the closing phenylalanine or tryptophan. A D gene is named only where the DNA matches it firmly. A row's size may be missing; if present it is once, few, many or a size class.

D gene	clone size	V gene	J gene	CDR3 protein	CDR3 DNA
.	once	TRBV27	TRBJ1-1	CASSLSQQPDTEAFF	TGTGCCAGCAGTTTATCGCAGCAACCCGACACTGAAGCTTTCTTT
.	.	TRBV27	TRBJ1-1	CASSLSEGNTEAFF	TGTGCCAGCAGTTTATCGGAAGGGAACACTGAAGCTTTCTTT
TRBD1	.	TRBV7-2	TRBJ1-1	CASSLVISWALGQTEAFF	TGTGCCAGCAGCTTAGTCATCTCATGGGCCTTGGGACAGACAGAAGCTTTCTTT
TRBD1	few	TRBV9	TRBJ2-7	CASSLTGTGEDEQYF	TGTGCCAGCAGCTTAACCGGGACAGGGGAGGACGAGCAGTACTTC
.	.	TRBV7-3	TRBJ1-1	CASSLTWQSEAFF	TGTGCCAGCAGCTTAACTTGGCAGAGTGAAGCTTTCTTT
.	few	TRBV13	TRBJ1-5	CASSLGKNQPQHF	TGTGCCAGCAGCTTGGGAAAGAATCAGCCCCAGCATTTT
.	.	TRBV10-2	TRBJ1-1	CASTNMNTEAFF	TGCGCCAGCACTAACATGAACACTGAAGCTTTCTTT
.	.	TRBV5-5	TRBJ2-5	CASSFAGQETQYF	TGTGCCAGCAGCTTTGCGGGGCAAGAGACCCAGTACTTC
.	.	TRBV2	TRBJ2-1	CASSERAGIYNEQFF	TGTGCCAGCAGTGAAAGGGCAGGGATCTACAATGAGCAGTTCTTC
.	.	TRBV5-4	TRBJ1-1	CASSLAGLGTEAFF	TGTGCCAGCAGCTTGGCGGGGCTGGGGACTGAAGCTTTCTTT
.	.	TRBV5-1	TRBJ1-4	CASSLEQGPSLEKLFF	TGCGCCAGCAGCTTGGAGCAGGGGCCCAGTCTCGAAAAACTGTTTTTT
TRBD1	few	TRBV24-1	TRBJ2-2	CATSGTGEGTGELFF	TGTGCCACCAGCGGCACAGGGGAAGGTACCGGGGAGCTGTTTTTT
.	.	TRBV5-1	TRBJ1-2	CASSVGEVYGYTF	TGCGCCAGCAGTGTGGGGGAGGTCTATGGCTACACCTTC
.	.	TRBV29-1	TRBJ2-2	CSVVGGNTGELFF	TGCAGCGTTGTTGGCGGAAACACCGGGGAGCTGTTTTTT
.	.	TRBV5-6	TRBJ2-7	CASSPSWQDYEQYF	TGTGCCAGCAGCCCCTCGTGGCAGGACTACGAGCAGTACTTC
.	.	TRBV6-5	TRBJ1-1	CASSYSRDKAFF	TGTGCCAGCAGTTACTCGAGGGACAAGGCTTTCTTT
TRBD1	.	TRBV9	TRBJ1-4	CASSASDRVPKEKLFF	TGTGCCAGCAGCGCCTCAGACAGGGTCCCGAAAGAAAAACTGTTTTTT
TRBD1	.	TRBV2	TRBJ1-6	CASSERQGLGEMWNSPLHF	TGTGCCAGCAGTGAGAGACAGGGGCTGGGTGAAATGTGGAATTCACCCCTCCACTTT
TRBD1	.	TRBV5-6	TRBJ2-1	CASTPGQGPRGNEQFF	TGTGCCAGCACCCCGGGACAGGGACCTAGGGGCAATGAGCAGTTCTTC
TRBD1	.	TRBV18	TRBJ1-6	CASSRDRSLSSPLHF	TGTGCCAGCTCACGGGACAGGAGTCTGAGCTCACCCCTCCACTTT
.	.	TRBV12-3/TRBV12-4	TRBJ1-3	CASKWGPGNTIYF	TGTGCCAGCAAGTGGGGTCCGGGAAACACCATATATTTT
TRBD2	.	TRBV7-3	TRBJ2-7	CASSLSSGYPYEQYF	TGTGCCAGCAGCTTATCTAGCGGTTATCCCTACGAGCAGTACTTC
.	.	TRBV28	TRBJ2-5	CASSFARERQETQYF	TGTGCCAGCAGTTTTGCACGGGAGAGGCAAGAGACCCAGTACTTC
TRBD2	.	TRBV13	TRBJ2-3	CASSRLAGDGDTQYF	TGTGCCAGCAGCCGACTAGCGGGAGATGGAGATACGCAGTATTTT
.	.	TRBV18	TRBJ2-5	CASSPLRGGETQYF	TGTGCCAGCTCACCACTGCGGGGTGGAGAGACCCAGTACTTC
TRBD2	few	TRBV7-3	TRBJ2-3	CASSLGGLVSGDTQYF	TGTGCCAGCAGCTTAGGGGGACTAGTAAGTGGGGATACGCAGTATTTT
TRBD1	.	TRBV11-3	TRBJ1-2	CASSRGTEGYGYTF	TGTGCCAGCAGCCGAGGGACAGAGGGGTATGGCTACACCTTC
TRBD2	.	TRBV27	TRBJ2-6	CASKLAGVGGANVLTF	TGTGCCAGCAAACTAGCGGGAGTGGGTGGGGCCAACGTCCTGACTTTC
.	.	TRBV7-2	TRBJ2-1	CASIQRGGAGQFF	TGTGCCAGCATCCAGAGAGGGGGAGCGGGGCAGTTCTTC
TRBD1	.	TRBV29-1	TRBJ2-7	CSVEGGQSYEQYF	TGCAGCGTTGAAGGGGGACAGAGCTACGAGCAGTACTTC
.	.	TRBV9	TRBJ1-1	CASSRGQPNTEAFF	TGTGCCAGCAGCCGCGGACAGCCGAACACTGAAGCTTTCTTT
TRBD1	few	TRBV4-1	TRBJ1-1	CASSQSRGGASGTEAFF	TGCGCCAGCAGCCAAAGCAGGGGGGGCGCTTCGGGTACTGAAGCTTTCTTT
.	.	TRBV30	TRBJ2-1	CASSPGAGSYNEQFF	TGTGCCTCTTCCCCGGGGGCCGGCTCCTACAATGAGCAGTTCTTC
.	.	TRBV2	TRBJ1-2	CASNKVEGNGYTF	TGTGCCAGCAACAAGGTTGAGGGGAATGGCTACACCTTC
.	once	TRBV2	TRBJ2-1	CAAGRELNNEQFF	TGTGCTGCGGGCAGGGAGTTAAACAATGAGCAGTTCTTC
TRBD2	.	TRBV3-1/TRBV3-2	TRBJ2-1	CASSQDLGTSGRFNEQFF	TGTGCCAGCAGCCAAGATTTAGGGACTAGCGGGAGGTTCAATGAGCAGTTCTTC
TRBD2	.	TRBV2	TRBJ2-5	CAFSRSGRAQETQYF	TGTGCCTTTTCGAGGAGCGGGAGGGCCCAAGAGACCCAGTACTTC
TRBD1	once	TRBV6-5	TRBJ2-1	CASSNAGQGADEQFF	TGTGCCAGCAGTAACGCGGGACAGGGGGCGGATGAGCAGTTCTTC
TRBD1	.	TRBV27	TRBJ1-1	CASKSGTGNLGSVNTEAFF	TGTGCCAGCAAGTCCGGGACAGGGAATTTAGGCTCGGTGAACACTGAAGCTTTCTTT
TRBD2	.	TRBV2	TRBJ2-1	CASILASGTGDRQFF	TGTGCCAGCATTCTGGCTAGCGGGACGGGGGATAGGCAGTTCTTC
.	.	TRBV27	TRBJ1-2	CASSTSIGGGYGYTF	TGTGCCAGCAGCACGTCAATAGGGGGAGGCTATGGCTACACCTTC
.	.	TRBV28	TRBJ1-2	CASSLSQASNYGYTF	TGTGCCAGCAGTTTAAGTCAGGCGTCCAACTATGGCTACACCTTC
TRBD2	.	TRBV5-1	TRBJ2-2	CASSPQWAGGSSDTGELFF	TGCGCCAGCAGCCCGCAATGGGCAGGCGGGAGTTCTGACACCGGGGAGCTGTTTTTT
.	.	TRBV5-1	TRBJ2-5	CASSLRTQETQYF	TGCGCCAGCAGCTTGAGGACACAAGAGACCCAGTACTTC
TRBD2	.	TRBV7-2	TRBJ2-7	CASRLGYSGRGEQYF	TGTGCCAGCAGACTAGGGTATAGCGGGAGGGGCGAGCAGTACTTC
TRBD1	.	TRBV5-1	TRBJ1-4	CASSLDGTVTEKLFF	TGCGCCAGCAGCTTGGACGGGACAGTAACCGAAAAACTGTTTTTT
TRBD2	.	TRBV10-3	TRBJ2-1	CAISDPGLAGGTYNEQFF	TGTGCCATCAGTGACCCGGGACTAGCGGGAGGTACCTACAATGAGCAGTTCTTC
.	.	TRBV12-5	TRBJ1-1	CASGLLNTEAFF	TGTGCTAGTGGCCTCTTGAACACTGAAGCTTTCTTT
TRBD1	once	TRBV3-1/TRBV3-2	TRBJ2-1	CASSHPLQGDRNEQFF	TGTGCCAGCAGCCACCCATTACAGGGGGACAGGAATGAGCAGTTCTTC
TRBD2	.	TRBV28	TRBJ2-3	CASFVGAGVSSTQYF	TGTGCCAGTTTCGTGGGAGCGGGGGTATCGAGTACGCAGTATTTT
TRBD2	.	TRBV5-5	TRBJ2-1	CASSLVLAGGSYNEQFF	TGTGCCAGCAGCTTGGTACTAGCGGGAGGTTCCTACAATGAGCAGTTCTTC
.	.	TRBV21-1	TRBJ2-2	CASSKKGTGGEHRGAVF	TGTGCCAGCAGCAAAAAAGGGACAGGGGGCGAACACCGGGGAGCTGTTTTT
.	.	TRBV30	TRBJ2-3	CAWIRGWGQITDTQYF	TGTGCCTGGATCCGGGGGTGGGGACAGATCACAGATACGCAGTATTTT